This TCR beta chain was captured by sequencing in a study of T cell repertoires in cytomegalovirus infection. Across the study: Matching HLA type and CMV infection were both indicated by public TCR beta signatures.

The CDR3 covers 13 residues. Germline CDR1 MDHEN, CDR2 SYDVKM. Trimming left V 3 bases short and J 7 bases short, with 12 bases between. TCRdb independently ran MiXCR on the reads; one entry per CDR3 protein. The sample holds hundreds of thousands of distinct CDR3 sequences, about two fifths seen once. As to this clonotype: Its antigen is currently unknown.

The V call is TRBV28, the J call TRBJ2-5; D unclear. Material: cultured PBMCs, obtained from culture after CMV antigen stimulation. This sequence was found in a human donor in good health (CMV status not recorded). Some clones in this sample may be carry-over from other donors' samples. This CDR3 reads CASSLPREGTQYF. CDR3 sequence (DNA): TGTGCCAGCAGTTTGCCAAGGGAAGGGACCCAGTACTTC.